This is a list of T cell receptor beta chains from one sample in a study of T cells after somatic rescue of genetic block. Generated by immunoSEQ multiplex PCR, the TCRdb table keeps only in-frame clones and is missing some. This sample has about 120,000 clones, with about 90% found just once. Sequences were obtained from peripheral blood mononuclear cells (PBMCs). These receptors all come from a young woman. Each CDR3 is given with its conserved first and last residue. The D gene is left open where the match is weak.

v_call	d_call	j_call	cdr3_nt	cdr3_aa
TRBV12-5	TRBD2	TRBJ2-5	TGTGCTAGTGGTTTGGTACTGCTAGCGGGGACCCAAGAGACCCAGTACTTC	CASGLVLLAGTQETQYF
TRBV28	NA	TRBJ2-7	TGTGCCATTAGCCGGGATCACTACGAGCAGTACTTC	CAISRDHYEQYF
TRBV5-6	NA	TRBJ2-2	TGTGCCAGCAGCCTTGAGAGGACAGTCCTTTACACCGGGGAGCTGTTTTTT	CASSLERTVLYTGELFF
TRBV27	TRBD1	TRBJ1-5	TGTGCCAGCAGTCCCCGGGACAGGGTCAATCAGCCCCAGCATTTT	CASSPRDRVNQPQHF
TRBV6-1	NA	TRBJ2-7	TGTGCCAGCTCCAGGCGGGGCGCTGGTTACGAGCAGTACTTC	CASSRRGAGYEQYF
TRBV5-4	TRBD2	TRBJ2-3	TGTGCCAGCAGCTTAGAGCGGGGGTCGGGAGATACGCAGTATTTT	CASSLERGSGDTQYF
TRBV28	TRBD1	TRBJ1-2	TGTGCCAGCAGTTTATCCGGGGACAGGTGGAGCTTAGCTAACTATGGCTACACCTTC	CASSLSGDRWSLANYGYTF
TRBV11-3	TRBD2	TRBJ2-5	TGTGCCAGCAGCTTCGGCGGGGGGGAAGAGACCCAGTACTTC	CASSFGGGEETQYF
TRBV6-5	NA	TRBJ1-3	TGTGCCAGCAGATCCACGGGGGAAGGCGAGAACACCATATATTTT	CASRSTGEGENTIYF
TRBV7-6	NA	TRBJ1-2	TGTGCCAGCAGCTTAGCCGGACAAGGCTATGGCTACACCTTC	CASSLAGQGYGYTF
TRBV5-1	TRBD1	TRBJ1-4	TGCGCCAGCAGCTGGGGACAGGGCCCTAATGAAAAACTGTTTTTT	CASSWGQGPNEKLFF
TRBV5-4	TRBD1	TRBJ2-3	TGTGCCAGCAGCCTGGGACAGGCATTAGATACGCAGTATTTT	CASSLGQALDTQYF